The rows below give T cell receptor beta chains drawn from one sample of a study of blood T cell repertoires in COVID-19. Sequencing was performed with immunoSEQ multiplex PCR; in TCRdb, only in-frame clones are kept and a portion is missing. Here the sample spans 200,000 or so clones, 85% to 90% being singletons. The specimen was peripheral blood. These TCRs come from a man aged 50 to 59 with acute or convalescent COVID-19. CDR3s include the opening cysteine and the closing phenylalanine or tryptophan. The D gene is left open where the match is weak. Expanded clones are given a class, and other clones once, few, many or no size at all.

clone_size cdr3_length j_call v_call d_call cdr3_nt cdr3_aa
- 14 TRBJ1-1 TRBV5-1 - TGCGCCAGCAGGCCCCAGACGGGGAACACTGAAGCTTTCTTT CASRPQTGNTEAFF
- 15 TRBJ1-1 TRBV19 - TGTGCCAGTAGGGGGGGTGGAACGGCGAACACTGAAGCTTTCTTT CASRGGGTANTEAFF
- 14 TRBJ2-4 TRBV5-1 TRBD1 TGCGCCAGCAGCTCCTCCGGGACAGGGCAGGTTCTTTACTTC CASSSSGTGQVLYF
- 15 TRBJ1-2 TRBV5-1 TRBD1 TGCGCCAGCAGCTTGAACGGCGGACAGGGTATGCGCTACACCTTC CASSLNGGQGMRYTF
- 15 TRBJ2-2 TRBV6-5 TRBD1 TGTGCCAGCAAAGAACAGGGGGCGGACACCGGGGAGCTGTTTTTT CASKEQGADTGELFF
once 17 TRBJ2-1 TRBV4-1 TRBD2 TGCGCCAGCAGCCAAGATAACGGGGGGGCCTTCTACAATGAGCAGTTCTTC CASSQDNGGAFYNEQFF
- 13 TRBJ1-5 TRBV18 - TGTGCCAGCTCACCAAGCAGGGGCCAGCCCCAGCATTTT CASSPSRGQPQHF
few 16 TRBJ2-7 TRBV18 TRBD1 TGTGCCAGCTCACCGGGAGGCGGGACAGGGGGATACGAGCAGTACTTC CASSPGGGTGGYEQYF
- 16 TRBJ2-1 TRBV5-1 TRBD2 TGCGCCAGCAGCTTGGGGGCTAGCGGGTCTTGGGGAGAGCAGTTCTTC CASSLGASGSWGEQFF
- 16 TRBJ2-7 TRBV20-1 TRBD2 TGCAGTGCTAGTGTGCTCGGCGGGGGGGGCTCCTACGAGCAGTACTTC CSASVLGGGGSYEQYF
- 13 TRBJ2-2 TRBV4-1 - TGCGCCAGCAGCCAGACAACGCTCGGGGAGCTGTTTTTT CASSQTTLGELFF
- 14 TRBJ1-4 TRBV11-2 TRBD1 TGTGCCAGCAGCAAAGGACAGGGGTCGGAAAAACTGTTTTTT CASSKGQGSEKLFF
- 15 TRBJ1-5 TRBV29-1 - TGCAGCGTTAACGTGGAGGGAGGGGGAAATCAGCCCCAGCATTTT CSVNVEGGGNQPQHF
- 13 TRBJ2-1 TRBV5-5 TRBD2 TGTGCCAGCAGCTGGACTAGCGGGAATGAGCAGTTCTTC CASSWTSGNEQFF
- 13 TRBJ1-6 TRBV6-1 - TGTGCCAGCAGTGAGATTGGCAATTCACCCCTCCACTTT CASSEIGNSPLHF
- 14 TRBJ1-2 TRBV6-5 - TGTGCCAGCAGTTACTCACTGTATGACTATGGCTACACCTTC CASSYSLYDYGYTF
- 15 TRBJ1-2 TRBV6-4 - TGTGCCAGCAGAAGAGGTGACAGGAGCCCCTATGGCTACACCTTC CASRRGDRSPYGYTF
- 18 TRBJ2-5 TRBV4-1 TRBD2 TGCGCCAGCAGCCAAGAAGGACTAGAAGGTGCGGTCTGGGAGACCCAGTACTTC CASSQEGLEGAVWETQYF
few 14 TRBJ1-2 TRBV6-5 TRBD1 TGTGCCAGCAGTTACACCGGACAGGGGGCCGACTACACCTTC CASSYTGQGADYTF
- 15 TRBJ1-2 TRBV5-4 TRBD1 TGTGCCAGCAGCTCCGGACAGGGATACAACTATGGCTACACCTTC CASSSGQGYNYGYTF
- 13 TRBJ2-7 TRBV11-3 TRBD1 TGTGCCAGCAGCTCGACAGGGCGCTACGAGCAGTACTTC CASSSTGRYEQYF
- 16 TRBJ2-1 TRBV9 TRBD1 TGTGCCAGCAGCGTCCCCATCGGGACAGGTGTTAATGAGCAGTTCTTC CASSVPIGTGVNEQFF
once 16 TRBJ2-7 TRBV2 - TGTGCCAGCAGGGAGCGCAAAGACGGGATTACCTACGAGCAGTACTTC CASRERKDGITYEQYF
few 15 TRBJ1-3 TRBV11-2 TRBD1 TGTGCCAGCAGCAACAGGGGATCGGCTGGAAACACCATATATTTT CASSNRGSAGNTIYF
few 14 TRBJ1-4 TRBV2 TRBD1 TGTGCCAGCAGGAGCAGGGGGCTGGATGAAAAACTGTTTTTT CASRSRGLDEKLFF
- 13 TRBJ1-2 TRBV2 TRBD1 TGTGCCAGCAAAGGACAGGGGGCAGGGGGCTACACCTTC CASKGQGAGGYTF
- 13 TRBJ1-2 TRBV10-2 - TGCGCCAGTAGTGATGGCAGGGCCTATGGCTACACCTTC CASSDGRAYGYTF
- 15 TRBJ1-2 TRBV19 - TGTGCCAGTAGTCCCCCTATTCCGAAACCTGATGGCTACACCTTC CASSPPIPKPDGYTF
- 14 TRBJ1-1 TRBV5-5 - TGTGCCAGCAGCTTGACAAGTATGAACACTGAAGCTTTCTTT CASSLTSMNTEAFF
- 14 TRBJ1-2 TRBV6-1 - TGTGCCAGCAGTGAAGCAAGGGGAAACTATGGCTACACCTTC CASSEARGNYGYTF
- 15 TRBJ2-3 TRBV5-1 TRBD1 TGCGCCAGCAGCTTAAGGGGGCCCAGCACAGATACGCAGTATTTT CASSLRGPSTDTQYF
- 13 TRBJ1-2 TRBV6-5 - TGTGCCAGCAGTTACTCGGGGGCGCGGGGCTACACCTTC CASSYSGARGYTF
once 14 TRBJ1-2 TRBV2 - TGTGCCAGCAGTGAGGGAGGGCTGGGGGAAGGCTACACCTTC CASSEGGLGEGYTF
- 15 TRBJ1-5 TRBV19 - TGTGCCAGTAGTACTACGACAGGAATGAATCAGCCCCAGCATTTT CASSTTTGMNQPQHF
- 14 TRBJ1-4 TRBV5-8 - TGTGCCAGCAGCTTGGAGTGGGGTCAGGGAAAACTGTTTTTT CASSLEWGQGKLFF
- 15 TRBJ1-1 TRBV27 - TGTGCCAGCAGTTTATATTTGGCAGGTCCAACTGAAGCTTTCTTT CASSLYLAGPTEAFF
- 15 TRBJ1-1 TRBV7-2 TRBD1 TGTGCCAGCAGCGCTACCGGGACAGGGGGCACTGAAGCTTTCTTT CASSATGTGGTEAFF
few 17 TRBJ1-1 TRBV11-2 - TGTGCCAGCAGCTTCCCCCGGGGAAGGCCCCGGAACACTGAAGCTTTCTTT CASSFPRGRPRNTEAFF
once 15 TRBJ1-5 TRBV7-2 - TGTGCCAGCAGCTTAGATCCGGGGGGCAATCAGCCCCAGCATTTT CASSLDPGGNQPQHF
- 18 TRBJ1-6 TRBV29-1 TRBD1 TGCAGCGTCGGGGACCGGACAGGGGGCGTTGCGGATAATTCACCCCTCCACTTT CSVGDRTGGVADNSPLHF